This TCR beta chain was found in a study of blood T cell repertoires in COVID-19. Study details: Italy, Spain and the United States were the sources of the convalescent and acute COVID-19 samples.

The CDR3 loop spans 12 amino acids. Deletions cut 11 bases from V and 7 bases from J, with 18 bases between. CDR1 is SNHLY and CDR2 is FYNNEI in the germline V gene. Profiled with immunoSEQ multiplex PCR; TCRdb holds only in-frame clones, not every one. The sample lists under 250,000 clones, around 78% occurring once. V and J are TRBV2 and TRBJ2-7; possibly TRBD2 for D (6 bases). The clonotype comes from a woman in her 70s with active or convalescent COVID-19. The sample taken for sequencing was peripheral blood. The CDR3 loop is CACQEGPMEQYF. Here the CDR3 DNA reads TGTGCCTGCCAGGAGGGCCCGATGGAGCAGTACTTC.